The next 25 T cell receptor beta chains were all read from a single sample in a study of human T cells and chemical hapten exposure. As to time point: patch test 1, 2 weeks after DPC sensitization. Treatment here: therapeutic diphenylcyclopropenone sensitization with weekly scalp DPC. TCRdb recomputed calls from the RACE reads with MiXCR, one row per CDR3 protein. The sample comprises about 120,000 distinct CDR3 sequences, approximately 13% of which are singletons, and over 0.85% rests with the top ten. Sequences were derived from whole blood, sampled in connection with sensitization to the hapten diphenylcyclopropenone (DPC). The receptors here all came from a man younger than 35 with alopecia areata. Some clones in this sample may be carry-over from other donors' samples.

In this sample, this clonotype turned up a few times. V and J are TRBV7-8 and TRBJ2-2, with 11 bases fitting TRBD1. With 6 bases clipped from V and 7 bases from J, the junction kept 7 bases outside the gene matches. The CDR3 covers 15 residues. From germline, CDR1 is SGHVS and CDR2 FQNEAQ. CDR3: CASRPDRGLVGELFF. The DNA of the CDR3 is TGTGCCAGCAGACCGGACAGGGGGCTGGTCGGGGAGCTGTTTTTT.

This clonotype has a count of ten or more. The chain has TRBV7-3 and TRBJ1-1; D remains unclear. The CDR3 is made up of 13 amino acids. Looked up from germline, CDR1 is SGHTA and CDR2 is FQGTGA. V lost 3 bases and J lost 0, with 5 bases in between. In DNA, the CDR3 is TGTGCCAGCAGCTTGACGGTGAACACTGAAGCTTTCTTT. Translated, it gives CASSLTVNTEAFF. The whole variable domain, remainder taken from reference TRBV7-3 and TRBJ1-1, is GAGVSQTPSNKVTEKGKYVELRCDPISGHTALYWYRQSLGQGPEFLIYFQGTGAADDSGLPNDRFFAVRPEGSVSTLKIQRTERGDSAVYLCASSLTVNTEAFFGQGTRLTVV.

V gene TRBV25-1 combines with J gene TRBJ1-2; D is possibly TRBD1 (5 bases). The CDR3 consists of 16 residues. Trimming removed 4 bases at V and 1 base at J, with 16 bases between. CDR1 is MGHDK, CDR2 SYGVNS, per germline. CDR3 region: CASSGLGASFNYGYTF. The CDR3 region has the DNA TGTGCCAGCAGTGGGTTAGGGGCTTCCTTTAACTATGGCTACACCTTC.

This clonotype was counted only a few times. The chain uses TRBV10-3 and TRBJ1-3, with D maybe TRBD1 (5 bases). Per the germline V gene, CDR1 is ENHRY and CDR2 is SYGVKD. V was trimmed by 9 bases and J by 0 bases, leaving 6 bases between them. The CDR3 is 12 amino acids. CDR3 sequence (DNA): TGTGCCATGGGGGACTCTGGAAACACCATATATTTT. It is translated as CAMGDSGNTIYF.

The gene calls are TRBV9 and TRBJ1-2, with a weak D call TRBD1 (5 bases). The CDR3 runs to 14 residues. Trimming took 0 bases from V and 4 from J, leaving 10 bases between them. Germline CDR1 reads SGDLS; CDR2 reads YYNGEE. The CDR3 loop is CASSVVGGAYGYTF. The CDR3 DNA reads TGTGCCAGCAGCGTAGTCGGGGGAGCCTATGGCTACACCTTC.

This clonotype was recorded a few times. The rearrangement joins TRBV7-9 to TRBJ2-3, with a weak D call TRBD1 (5 bases). CDR1 and CDR2 (germline): SEHNR, FQNEAQ (reference sequence). V dropped 1 base and J dropped 6 bases, with 8 bases sitting between them. This CDR3 has 13 residues. This chain's CDR3 is CASSLDRRDTQYF. The CDR3 nucleotides are TGTGCCAGCAGCTTAGACAGGCGGGATACGCAGTATTTT.

This clonotype has at least ten counts. The chain joins TRBV20-1 to TRBJ1-1; the match to TRBD1 covers 7 bases. There are 16 residues in the CDR3. V lost 6 bases to trimming and J lost 2 bases; unmatched junction nucleotides: 15. Germline loops: CDR1 DFQATT, CDR2 SNEGSKA (reference sequence). As DNA, the CDR3 is TGCAGTGCCCCGCGACGGACAGGCCTTTCTAACACTGAAGCTTTCTTT. This codes for CSAPRRTGLSNTEAFF.

This clonotype has only a few counts. The chain combines TRBV18 with TRBJ2-5; 7 bases match TRBD2. This CDR3 contains 17 residues. From germline, CDR1 is KGHSH and CDR2 LQKENI. J gave up 0 bases and V 0 bases, and 7 bases lay outside the gene matches. CDR3 sequence reads: CASSPPAGEHDQETQYF. The DNA of the CDR3 is TGTGCCAGCTCACCACCGGCGGGGGAGCACGACCAAGAGACCCAGTACTTC. Looking up the rest from reference TRBV18 and TRBJ2-5 gives the full variable domain: NAGVMQNPRHLVRRRGQEARLRCSPMKGHSHVYWYRQLPEEGLKFMVYLQKENIIDESGMPKERFSAEFPKEGPSILRIQQVVRGDSAAYFCASSPPAGEHDQETQYFGPGTRLLVL.

The table lists this clonotype with many counts. The V gene is TRBV6-2 or TRBV6-3, the J gene TRBJ2-2, with 7 bases identical to TRBD1. There are 16 residues in the CDR3. The germline CDR1 and CDR2 sequences are MNHEY and SVGEGT. After removal of 7 bases from V and 1 base from J, the junction contained 9 bases not matched to a gene. The CDR3 loop is CASTHTRTGNTGELFF. The CDR3 nucleotides read TGTGCCAGCACCCACACCCGGACAGGGAACACCGGGGAGCTGTTTTTT.

This clonotype was counted ten times or more. This chain uses TRBV7-3 with TRBJ2-2; TRBD2 agrees at 8 bases. The CDR3 loop spans 17 amino acids. Germline lookup yields CDR1 SGHTA and CDR2 FQGTGA. With V trimmed by 2 bases and J by 6 bases, 11 bases remained unmatched. The CDR3 here is CASSLGGGRIHPGELFF. The CDR3 DNA sequence: TGTGCCAGCAGCTTAGGCGGCGGGAGGATTCATCCCGGGGAGCTGTTTTTT.

This chain links TRBV19 with TRBJ2-7; 11 nucleotides agree with TRBD1. V gave up 5 bases and J gave up 0 bases; unmatched junction bases: 9. The CDR3 runs to 17 residues. Germline V gene data show CDR1 as LNHDA and CDR2 as SQIVND (reference sequence). The CDR3, as DNA: TGTGCCAGTAGTGGACAGGGGGCAGGAAGAGACTCCTACGAGCAGTACTTC. Encoded protein: CASSGQGAGRDSYEQYF.

This clonotype was counted many times. This chain links TRBV11-2 with TRBJ2-2, with 7 bases matching TRBD1. CDR1 is SGHAT and CDR2 is FQNNGV in the germline V gene. The CDR3 length is 15 residues. V was clipped by 6 bases and J by 0 bases; unmatched bases: 4. CDR3 in DNA: TGTGCCAGCAGAAAGGGACAGACGAACACCGGGGAGCTGTTTTTT. This translates into CASRKGQTNTGELFF.

The sample holds a few counts of this clonotype. The chain has TRBV5-1 and TRBJ1-2; TRBD1 might be the D (5 bases). Trimming stripped 4 bases from V and 1 base from J, with 20 bases between. The germline V gene encodes CDR1 SGHRS and CDR2 YFSETQ. The CDR3 loop spans 17 amino acids. The CDR3 sequence is CASSTWTNGAHNYGYTF. In DNA, the CDR3 is TGCGCCAGCAGCACTTGGACCAACGGGGCACATAACTATGGCTACACCTTC.

This clonotype was observed a few times. The chain employs TRBV6-1 and TRBJ1-5; D not resolved. CDR1 MNHNS and CDR2 SASEGT come from the germline V gene. This CDR3 contains 13 residues. The V and J ends lost 4 bases and 3 bases respectively, with 7 bases between them. In DNA, the CDR3 is TGTGCCAGCAGTGTACAGTACAATCAGCCCCAGCATTTT. Its translation is CASSVQYNQPQHF.

This chain links TRBV7-2 with TRBJ2-3; D is uncertain. This CDR3 spans 16 amino acids. Germline V gene sequence: CDR1 SGHTA, CDR2 FQGNSA. V was shortened by 3 bases and J by 2 bases, with 15 bases between the two germline ends. The CDR3 protein is CASSLPDGPFTDTQYF. Here the CDR3 DNA reads TGTGCCAGCAGCTTGCCGGACGGACCTTTCACAGATACGCAGTATTTT.

The J gene is TRBJ2-2, the V gene TRBV7-3; the match to TRBD2 covers 7 bases. The CDR3 runs to 14 residues. V dropped 6 bases and J dropped 6; count of bases not matched to a gene: 7. CDR1 is SGHTA and CDR2 is FQGTGA in the germline V gene. This chain's CDR3 is CASSTRGRAGELFF. CDR3 nucleotides: TGTGCCAGCAGTACCCGGGGGAGGGCCGGGGAGCTGTTTTTT.

A few counts support this clonotype. This chain joins TRBV11-2 and TRBJ2-1; 7 bases line up with TRBD2. Trimming took 4 bases from V and 7 from J; bases not matched to a gene: 13. This CDR3 spans 16 amino acids. Germline values: CDR1 SGHAT, CDR2 FQNNGV. CDR3 sequence: CASSYILRRGRNEQFF. CDR3 DNA sequence: TGTGCCAGCAGCTATATCCTTCGGCGGGGGAGAAATGAGCAGTTCTTC.

The chain uses TRBV27 and TRBJ2-7, with D perhaps TRBD1 (6 bases). CDR3 length equals 14 residues. The V and J ends lost 6 bases and 4 bases respectively, with 16 bases between them. Germline V CDR1 and CDR2: MNHEY, SMNVEV (reference sequence). The CDR3 loop reads CASRIGGFAYEQYF. As DNA, the CDR3 is TGTGCCAGCAGAATAGGGGGTTTCGCGTACGAGCAGTACTTC.

This chain joins TRBV7-3 and TRBJ2-2, with D possibly matching TRBD1 (5 bases). Per the germline V gene, CDR1 is SGHTA and CDR2 is FQGTGA. This CDR3 is built from 15 residues. The V and J ends lost 2 bases and 5 bases respectively, with 12 bases between them. CDR3 amino acids: CASSLQPGPTGELFF. As DNA, the CDR3 is TGTGCCAGCAGCTTACAGCCAGGGCCAACCGGGGAGCTGTTTTTT.

This clonotype has a handful of counts. The rearrangement joins TRBV7-8 to TRBJ1-3; D possibly corresponds to TRBD1 (5 bases). The CDR3 consists of 16 residues. Germline CDR1 SGHVS, CDR2 FQNEAQ. V lost 1 base and J 0 bases, leaving 10 bases between the germline ends. DNA of the CDR3: TGTGCCAGCAGCTTAGTAGGGGCCTACTCTGGAAACACCATATATTTT. Protein product: CASSLVGAYSGNTIYF.

The chain has TRBV4-1 and TRBJ2-7; TRBD1 is a possible D gene (6 bases). V lost 3 bases and J 4 bases, leaving 10 bases between the germline ends. This CDR3 is 13 amino acids long. The germline V gene encodes CDR1 MGHRA and CDR2 YSYEKL. The CDR3 DNA follows: TGCGCCAGCAGCCACCTACAGGGATACGAGCAGTACTTC. It specifies CASSHLQGYEQYF.

The chain employs TRBV20-1 and TRBJ1-5, with no clear D. The CDR3 has 15 residues. CDR1 is DFQATT and CDR2 is SNEGSKA in the germline V gene (reference sequence). The V end was cut by 3 bases, the J end by 5 bases, with 17 bases between. DNA of the CDR3: TGCAGTGCTAGGACCTCGGGGAGGAGGGATCAGCCCCAGCATTTT. Translation: CSARTSGRRDQPQHF.

This clonotype was found a few times. The chain carries TRBV19 and TRBJ1-1; 8 bases agree with TRBD1. V was pared by 4 bases and J by 4 bases, with 5 bases of the junction left unmatched. Germline V CDR1 and CDR2: LNHDA, SQIVND (reference sequence). This CDR3 has 14 residues. The CDR3, as DNA: TGTGCCAGTAGTAGCAGGGGGCTGAGCACTGAAGCTTTCTTT. The encoded protein is CASSSRGLSTEAFF.

This clonotype came up a few times. The chain links TRBV12-3 or TRBV12-4 to TRBJ2-5, with D unclear. This CDR3 has 12 residues. The V and J ends lost 8 bases and 4 bases respectively, with 11 bases between them. The CDR3 loop is CASGPKRETQYF. The CDR3 DNA sequence: TGTGCCAGCGGGCCGAAAAGAGAGACCCAGTACTTC.

The chain couples TRBV27 to TRBJ2-5; 9 nucleotides agree with TRBD1. This CDR3 is built from 17 residues. Trimming removed 5 bases from V and 1 base from J; junction bases left unmatched: 11. Per germline, CDR1 MNHEY and CDR2 SMNVEV (reference sequence). The CDR3 region has the DNA TGTGCCAGCAGTGCACACAGGGGGCCTCGTTCCCAAGAGACCCAGTACTTC. Its translation: CASSAHRGPRSQETQYF.